The rows below give T cell receptor beta chains drawn from one sample of a study of beta chain features in type 1 diabetes. The assay was immunoSEQ multiplex PCR, and TCRdb's table has in-frame clones only and misses some. The sample carries about 200,000 clones, 9.5% to 13% recorded once. Sequenced input: central memory CD4+ T cells from blood. The receptors derive from a man aged 18 to 30 in good health. Both conserved end residues are part of each CDR3. Each record gives: clone size, D gene, V gene, J gene, CDR3 DNA, CDR3 protein. D genes are given only for firm matches. Not all rows give a size; the values are once, few, many and, for expanded clones, a class.

>few|-|TRBV4-2|TRBJ2-7
TGTGCCAGCAGCCAAGAGCCGACTCGAGGCCAATTGAGTACCTACGAGCAGTACTTC
CASSQEPTRGQLSTYEQYF
>-|TRBD2|TRBV18|TRBJ2-7
TGTGCCAGCTCACCGTCGGAGCGGGAGGAGCAGTACTTC
CASSPSEREEQYF
>-|-|TRBV5-6|TRBJ2-5
TGTGCCAGCAGCTTTCGTGCTTTAGTTGAGACCCAGTACTTC
CASSFRALVETQYF
>few|-|TRBV10-3|TRBJ2-7
TGTGCCATCAGCTCAGGACCCCTGGGGGTGCAGTACTTC
CAISSGPLGVQYF
>-|TRBD1|TRBV6-6|TRBJ1-5
TGTGCCAGCAGCCCGGTTCTAGGGGGCAGCAATCAGCCCCAGCATTTT
CASSPVLGGSNQPQHF
>-|-|TRBV7-8|TRBJ2-3
TGTGCCAGCAGCTCCGGAGCGGGTACGCAGTATTTT
CASSSGAGTQYF
>-|TRBD2|TRBV4-3|TRBJ2-1
TGCGCCAGCAGCCAAGAGAGCGGGAGAAGCAATGAGCAGTTCTTC
CASSQESGRSNEQFF
>-|-|TRBV6-5|TRBJ2-7
TGTGCCAGCAGTCCCCACATGCCCGAGCAGTACTTC
CASSPHMPEQYF
>-|TRBD2|TRBV7-2|TRBJ2-5
TGTGCCAGCAGCTTACGGGCTAGCGGGACGGGCGGAGAGACCCAGTACTTC
CASSLRASGTGGETQYF
>many|-|TRBV7-2|TRBJ2-2
TGTGCCAGCAGCTCAAGCAGAACCGGGGAGCTGTTTTTT
CASSSSRTGELFF
>few|TRBD2|TRBV7-9|TRBJ2-1
TGTGCCAGCAGCTTTACTAGCGGGTCTTACCGAGCAGCCTACAATGAGCAGTTCTTC
CASSFTSGSYRAAYNEQFF
>many|TRBD1|TRBV18|TRBJ2-4
TGTGCCAGCTCACCACCGCAGGGGGCGAGAAACATTCAGTACTTC
CASSPPQGARNIQYF
>-|-|TRBV5-1|TRBJ1-1
TGCGCCAGCAGCCGACCGGAAGGAAGCACTGAAGCTTTCTTT
CASSRPEGSTEAFF
>once|TRBD1|TRBV7-9|TRBJ2-5
TGTGCCAGCAGCTGGACAGGGAAAGGGGAGCAGTACTTC
CASSWTGKGEQYF
>-|TRBD1|TRBV2|TRBJ1-1
TGTGCCAGCAGTTTTGACAGGGGAGGGAACACTGAAGCTTTCTTT
CASSFDRGGNTEAFF
>-|-|TRBV18|TRBJ1-2
TGTGCCAGCTCACGTTCGGGCGGGCTTGGCTACACCTTC
CASSRSGGLGYTF
>few|TRBD1|TRBV5-4|TRBJ2-1
TGTGCCAGCAGCAGCGGGACAGGGTCCTACAATGAGCAGTTCTTC
CASSSGTGSYNEQFF
>-|-|TRBV28|TRBJ2-1
TGTGCCAGCAGTTTCTTCTCGGTCTCGCTTAACAATGAGCAGTTCTTC
CASSFFSVSLNNEQFF
>-|-|TRBV18|TRBJ2-3
TGTGCCAGCTCACCTTGGGACTCCACAGATACGCAGTATTTT
CASSPWDSTDTQYF
>-|TRBD2|TRBV2|TRBJ2-1
TGTGCCAGCAACGGACTAGCGGGAGGTGCCAATGAGCAGTTCTTC
CASNGLAGGANEQFF
>-|-|TRBV4-2|TRBJ2-5
TGTGCCAGCAGCCAAGTAGGACGGACGGGAAAAGAGACCCAGTACTTC
CASSQVGRTGKETQYF
>-|-|TRBV7-9|TRBJ2-4
TGTGCCAGCAGCCAACAGGTCCTAGCCAAAAACATTCAGTACTTC
CASSQQVLAKNIQYF
>-|-|TRBV15|TRBJ2-7
TGTGCCACCAGCAGAGATCCTGTATCCTACGAGCAGTACTTC
CATSRDPVSYEQYF
>few|TRBD1|TRBV28|TRBJ1-1
TGTGCCAGCAGGCAGGGGGCCTGGGGCACTGAAGCTTTCTTT
CASRQGAWGTEAFF
>-|-|TRBV10-2|TRBJ2-2
TGCGCCAGCAGTGCCACAGTGAACACCGGGGAGCTGTTTTTT
CASSATVNTGELFF
>few|-|TRBV29-1|TRBJ1-3
TGCAGCGCCGGAGGAGGAGAAAACACCATATATTTT
CSAGGGENTIYF
>few|-|TRBV2|TRBJ2-7
TGTGCCAGCAGTCCGCAGGGGGGCGAGCAGTACTTC
CASSPQGGEQYF
>-|TRBD1|TRBV29-1|TRBJ1-5
TGCAGCGTTGCAGACAGGGGCAATCAGCCCCAGCATTTT
CSVADRGNQPQHF
>few|TRBD2|TRBV19|TRBJ2-1
TGTGCCAGTAGTGCGGACGAGCTAGCGGGAGTTTACAATGAGCAGTTCTTC
CASSADELAGVYNEQFF
>few|TRBD1|TRBV18|TRBJ2-5
TGTGCCAGCTCACTGGACAGGGGAGGGTCACAAGAGACCCAGTACTTC
CASSLDRGGSQETQYF
>-|-|TRBV7-2|TRBJ1-5
TGTGCCAGCAGCTTAGGGGCAGGGCCCCAGCCCCAGCATTTT
CASSLGAGPQPQHF
>few|TRBD1|TRBV30|TRBJ1-3
TGTGCCTGGATTCAGACAGGGCTAAGAAACACCATATATTTT
CAWIQTGLRNTIYF
>few|-|TRBV5-1|TRBJ1-2
TGCGCCAGCAGCTTGGACGTCGGGGCGCGAGGCTATGGCTACACCTTC
CASSLDVGARGYGYTF
>-|TRBD1|TRBV5-1|TRBJ2-7
TGCGCCAGCAGCTCTCGGGACAGGGGCCACGAGCAGTACTTC
CASSSRDRGHEQYF
>many|-|TRBV20-1|TRBJ2-1
TGCAGTGCTTCGAGGAATGAGCAGTTCTTC
CSASRNEQFF
>few|-|TRBV19|TRBJ2-7
TGTGCCAGTAGCTCGGGATTTGCCTACGAGCAGTACTTC
CASSSGFAYEQYF
>-|TRBD1|TRBV4-1|TRBJ2-5
TGCGCCAGCAGCCAGGGACAGGGTCAAAAAGAGACCCAGTACTTC
CASSQGQGQKETQYF
>-|TRBD1|TRBV7-6|TRBJ2-2
TGTGCCAGCAGCCGACACCTCCCGGGACAGGGTAACACCGGGGAGCTGTTTTTT
CASSRHLPGQGNTGELFF
>-|TRBD2|TRBV7-2|TRBJ2-3
TGTGCCAGCAGTCCTAGCGGGGATGGGACAGATACGCAGTATTTT
CASSPSGDGTDTQYF
>many|-|TRBV29-1|TRBJ1-1
TGCAGCGTCAGCGAAGAGAGAGAAGCTTTCTTT
CSVSEEREAFF
>few|-|TRBV6-1|TRBJ1-1
TGTGCCAGCAGTGGACACGGGGCTGAAACTGAAGCTTTCTTT
CASSGHGAETEAFF
>few|-|TRBV28|TRBJ2-3
TGTGCCAGCAGTAAGAGTAGCACAGATACGCAGTATTTT
CASSKSSTDTQYF
>few|TRBD2|TRBV28|TRBJ2-7
TGTGCCAGCAGTTCCGAACGGGGACTAGCGGGTCTTCGCGAGCAGTACTTC
CASSSERGLAGLREQYF
>many|-|TRBV18|TRBJ2-1
TGTGCCAGCTCCGGCGTGACAGGCAATGAGCAGTTCTTC
CASSGVTGNEQFF
>-|TRBD2|TRBV6-1|TRBJ2-7
TGTGCCAGCAGGGAGCTAGCGGATACATACGAGCAGTACTTC
CASRELADTYEQYF
>-|TRBD1|TRBV7-3|TRBJ1-2
TGTGCCAGCAGATCCGGACAGGGTCCTCCACAAATTAACTATGGCTACACCTTC
CASRSGQGPPQINYGYTF
>-|-|TRBV5-1|TRBJ2-3
TGCGCCAGCAGCCCAGAGACTCTCCGCACAGATACGCAGTATTTT
CASSPETLRTDTQYF
>-|-|TRBV4-2|TRBJ2-2
TGTGCCAGCAGCCAAGATCGCCTCAACCGGGGCGGGGAGCTGTTTTTT
CASSQDRLNRGGELFF
>-|TRBD2|TRBV2|TRBJ2-3
TGTGCCAGCGGAACGCTAGCGGGAGCGGAAGATACGCAGTATTTT
CASGTLAGAEDTQYF
>-|TRBD1|TRBV4-1|TRBJ2-2
TGCGCCAGCAGCCTTGGACAGGGGAGGTCCGGGGAGCTGTTTTTT
CASSLGQGRSGELFF
>few|-|TRBV7-9|TRBJ2-7
TGTGCCAGCAGCCTCACCAGCTTCTACGAGCAGTACTTC
CASSLTSFYEQYF
>-|-|TRBV1|TRBJ2-5
TGCACCAGCAGCCAAGATTGGGTAGCGGGGCGCCAAGAGACCCAGTACTTC
CTSSQDWVAGRQETQYF
>few|-|TRBV25-1|TRBJ1-5
TGTGCCAGCAGTCCCCAGTGGGGTGAGCCTGACACAGATACGCAGCATTTT
CASSPQWGEPDTDTQHF
>few|-|TRBV18|TRBJ2-7
TGTGCCAGCTCCGTAACCCGTGGGAGCTCCTACGAGCAGTACTTC
CASSVTRGSSYEQYF
>few|TRBD1|TRBV27|TRBJ2-2
TGTGCCAGCCGGGACAGGGTGTACACCGGGGAGCTGTTTTTT
CASRDRVYTGELFF
>few|TRBD2|TRBV29-1|TRBJ2-1
TGCAGCGTTGAGGGTAGCGGGAGCAGGAATGAGCAGTTCTTC
CSVEGSGSRNEQFF
>few|-|TRBV7-9|TRBJ2-5
TGTGCCAGCAGCTTGTGGGCCGAAGAGACCCAGTACTTC
CASSLWAEETQYF
>-|-|TRBV7-6|TRBJ1-1
TGTGCCAGCAGCTTAACTGCCTGGGTCGGGACTGAAGCTTTCTTT
CASSLTAWVGTEAFF
>few|TRBD2|TRBV5-1|TRBJ2-5
TGCGCCAGCAGCTTCGGGACTAGCGGACAAGAGACCCAGTACTTC
CASSFGTSGQETQYF